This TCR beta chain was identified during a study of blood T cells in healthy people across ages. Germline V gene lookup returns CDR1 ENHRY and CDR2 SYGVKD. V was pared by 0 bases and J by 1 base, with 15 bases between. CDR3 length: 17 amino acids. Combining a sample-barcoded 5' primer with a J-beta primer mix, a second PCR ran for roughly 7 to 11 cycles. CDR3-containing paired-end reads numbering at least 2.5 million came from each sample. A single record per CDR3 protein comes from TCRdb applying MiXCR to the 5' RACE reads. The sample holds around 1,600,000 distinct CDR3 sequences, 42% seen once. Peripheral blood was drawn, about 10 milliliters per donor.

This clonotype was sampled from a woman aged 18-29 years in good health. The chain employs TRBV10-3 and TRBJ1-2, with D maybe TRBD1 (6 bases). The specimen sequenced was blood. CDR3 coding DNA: TGTGCCATCAGTGAGTCGTTCGTCACAGGGATTAACTATGGCTACACCTTC. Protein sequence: CAISESFVTGINYGYTF.